The entry that follows covers one T cell receptor (beta chain) sequence. The antigen remains unidentified. These data belong to a study of shared clonotypes between healthy human individuals. Study overall: Each donor had three CD4 naive, three CD4 memory, two CD8 naive and one CD8 memory plate. Study results and caveats: The four-donor shared clonotypes exceeded non-shared clonotypes in generation probability, with non-shared ones scoring lower. Four donors shared 5% to 5.5% of their naive CD4 clonotypes.

The assay ran at deep level. Repertoires were generated with immunoSEQ multiplex PCR, while TCRdb's copy carries only in-frame clones and drops some. The sample lists around 1.6 million clones, 95% to 99% seen once, with roughly 0.45% in the top ten. The source of this sequence is a man aged 25 to 40 in good health. Material for sequencing was naive CD4+ T cells sorted from blood. As to subset: CD45RA+ positively selected.

CDR3 residues: CATSEWGSGYEQYF. The CDR3 coding sequence is TGTGCCACCAGCGAGTGGGGGTCCGGGTACGAGCAGTACTTC. V is TRBV15 and J is TRBJ2-7; D possibly matches TRBD1 or TRBD2 (5 bases each). Looked up from germline, CDR1 is LNHNV and CDR2 is YYDKDF (reference sequence). V was clipped by 5 bases and J by 4 bases, with 15 bases between them. The CDR3 has 14 amino acids. Full variable domain (rest looked up from reference TRBV15 and TRBJ2-7): DAMVIQNPRYQVTQFGKPVTLSCSQTLNHNVMYWYQQKSSQAPKLLFHYYDKDFNNEADTPDNFQSRRPNTSFCFLDIRSPGLGDTAMYLCATSEWGSGYEQYFGPGTRLTVT.